This TCR beta chain was sequenced in a study of vaccination effects on CD4 cells after COVID-19. Findings and caveats of the study: The study dataset contains few convalescent patients and includes no early post-infection timepoints.

Antigen-specific CD4+ T cells were expanded with viral peptide pools in the ViraFEST assay before sequencing. With 10 days of culture completed, CD4+ T cells were isolated. Participants received two doses of either the BNT162b2 or mRNA-1273 vaccine. Nucleocapsid antibodies were negative in the vaccine recipients, who had never had SARS-CoV-2 infection. Some clones are missing from TCRdb's copy, which holds only in-frame ones; the method was immunoSEQ multiplex PCR. The sample yields around 67,000 clones, about 80% seen once. On this clone itself: The antigen remains unidentified.

In germline, CDR1 is SGHTA, CDR2 FQGNSA. The CDR3 is made up of 13 amino acids. V lost 5 bases and J lost 2, with 7 bases in between. This rearrangement joins TRBV7-2 to TRBJ1-5; D is unclear. This material consisted of CD4+ T cells from PBMCs cultured with HCoV-229E spike peptides, taken after COVID-19 vaccination. This clonotype was obtained from a human donor who received a COVID-19 vaccine. This chain's CDR3 is CASSAEGNQPQHF. The CDR3 DNA sequence: TGTGCCAGCAGCGCTGAAGGCAATCAGCCCCAGCATTTT.